This T cell receptor beta chain was recovered during a study of blood T cell repertoires in COVID-19. In the study overall: COVID-19 samples collected from the United States, Italy and Spain covered acute and convalescent phases. From T cells, B-cell-depleted T cells, or PBMCs came the material, which was cDNA or gDNA.

Under the authors' procedure: Scientists estimated how many nucleated cells there were by amplifying reference gene primers. TCRdb keeps only in-frame clones here, not all; method: immunoSEQ multiplex PCR. V and J calls and clone size are those listed in that table; D and trimming were worked out from the DNA. The repertoire includes 95,000 to 150,000 clones, 88% of them detected once, and roughly 1.2% sits in the top ten. CDR3 length: 14 residues. CDR1 and CDR2 (germline): MDHEN, SYDVKM. V lost 7 bases to trimming and J lost 0 bases, with 10 bases between them. The count of this clone is one. The sequenced sample was peripheral blood. This chain links TRBV28 with TRBJ1-5, with D hard to call. The clonotype comes from a woman at least 80 years old with acute or convalescent COVID-19. CDR3 loop: CASIPGDSNQPQHF. CDR3 bases: TGTGCCAGCATCCCGGGAGATAGCAATCAGCCCCAGCATTTT.